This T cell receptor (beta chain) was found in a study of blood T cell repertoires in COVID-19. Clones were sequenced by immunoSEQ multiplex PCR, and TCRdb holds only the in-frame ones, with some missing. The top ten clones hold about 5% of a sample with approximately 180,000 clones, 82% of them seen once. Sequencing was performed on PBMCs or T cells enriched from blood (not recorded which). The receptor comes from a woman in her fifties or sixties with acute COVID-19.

The CDR3 DNA reads as TGCGCCAGCAGCCGGGACAGGGGAGTGAGTGGCTACACCTTC. Its protein is CASSRDRGVSGYTF. This rearrangement joins TRBV10-2 to TRBJ1-2, with 10 bases fitting TRBD1. With V trimmed by 6 bases and J by 7 bases, 8 bases remained unmatched. Germline V gene sequence: CDR1 WSHSY, CDR2 SAAADI. The CDR3 loop spans 14 amino acids.